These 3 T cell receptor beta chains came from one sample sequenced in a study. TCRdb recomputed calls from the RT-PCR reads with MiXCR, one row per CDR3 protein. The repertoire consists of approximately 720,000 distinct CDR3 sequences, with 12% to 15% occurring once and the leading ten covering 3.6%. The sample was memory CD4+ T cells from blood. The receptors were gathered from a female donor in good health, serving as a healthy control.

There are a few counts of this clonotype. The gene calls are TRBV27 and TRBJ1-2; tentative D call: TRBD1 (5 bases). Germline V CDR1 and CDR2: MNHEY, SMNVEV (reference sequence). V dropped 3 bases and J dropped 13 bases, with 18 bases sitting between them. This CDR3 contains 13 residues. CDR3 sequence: CASSFLLEGKFTF. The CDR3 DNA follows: TGTGCCAGCAGTTTTCTTCTGGAGGGGAAATTCACCTTC.

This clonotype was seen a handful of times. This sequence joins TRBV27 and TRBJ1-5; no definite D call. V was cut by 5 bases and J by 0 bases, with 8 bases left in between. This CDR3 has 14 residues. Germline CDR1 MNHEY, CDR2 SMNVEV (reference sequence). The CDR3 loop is CASSPQISNQPQHF. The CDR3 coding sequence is TGTGCCAGCAGTCCTCAGATTAGCAATCAGCCCCAGCATTTT.

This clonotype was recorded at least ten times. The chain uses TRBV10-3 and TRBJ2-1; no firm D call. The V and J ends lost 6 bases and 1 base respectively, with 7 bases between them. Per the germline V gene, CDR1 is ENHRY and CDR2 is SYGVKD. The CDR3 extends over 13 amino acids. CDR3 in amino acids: CAIREASYNEQFF. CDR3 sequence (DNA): TGTGCCATCAGGGAAGCATCCTACAATGAGCAGTTCTTC.